This T cell receptor beta chain was found in a study of early T cells in non-severe SARS-CoV-2 infection. Turning to the study itself: Chains stayed unpaired after sequencing of bulk RNA from unsorted whole blood. Broader study findings: VDJdb matches were skewed toward anti-spike CD8 T cell responses.

The CDR3 has 13 amino acids. Germline V lookup: CDR1 DFQATT, CDR2 SNEGSKA (reference sequence). V shed 1 base, J shed 6 bases, and the junction held 3 bases outside the gene matches. Attached unique molecular identifiers marked individual cDNA molecules. TCRdb reanalysed the 5' RACE reads using MiXCR and keeps one entry per CDR3 protein. The table lists 35,000 to 45,000 distinct CDR3 sequences, approximately 6.2% of them singletons. A word on this clonotype: Its cognate antigen is unknown.

This rearrangement joins TRBV20-1 to TRBJ1-2; 9 bases agree with TRBD1. This specimen consisted of whole blood, obtained at baseline. The TCR sequence derives from an adult who was a healthcare worker with PCR-confirmed SARS-CoV-2 infection or an uninfected control (not recorded which). The CDR3 DNA reads as TGCAGTGCTAGAGGGGACAGGGCCCATGGCTACACCTTC. Amino acid sequence: CSARGDRAHGYTF.